Listed below are T cell receptor beta chains from one sample, sequenced in a study of blood T cell repertoires in COVID-19. Assay used: immunoSEQ multiplex PCR; TCRdb lists only in-frame clones, some missing. The sample contains roughly 150,000 clones, roughly 80% of which appear only once. The source material was peripheral blood. The source of these receptors is a woman older than 75 with acute or convalescent COVID-19. CDR3s include the opening cysteine and the closing phenylalanine or tryptophan. The D gene is left open where the match is weak. Only some rows state a clone size, as once, few, many or a class for expanded clones.

.	TRBV3-1/TRBV3-2	.	TRBJ2-1	CASSFPSNEQFF	TGTGCCAGCAGCTTTCCGAGCAATGAGCAGTTCTTC
.	TRBV27	TRBD1	TRBJ1-2	CASSPWGQGGGYTF	TGTGCCAGCAGTCCGTGGGGACAGGGCGGTGGCTACACCTTC
.	TRBV24-1	.	TRBJ1-3	CATSDSFAGAGNTIYF	TGTGCCACCAGTGATAGTTTTGCAGGGGCTGGAAACACCATATATTTT
.	TRBV5-6	TRBD2	TRBJ2-3	CASSLSSGGDYTDTQYF	TGTGCCAGCAGCTTAAGTAGCGGGGGGGACTACACAGATACGCAGTATTTT
few	TRBV2	.	TRBJ1-1	CASSEPGKVAFF	TGTGCCAGCAGTGAACCAGGAAAGGTAGCTTTCTTT
once	TRBV19	.	TRBJ2-3	CASSISQGPTDTQYF	TGTGCCAGTAGTATCTCCCAGGGGCCCACAGATACGCAGTATTTT
few	TRBV6-2/TRBV6-3	TRBD1	TRBJ1-5	CASSETGGSNQPQHF	TGTGCCAGCAGCGAGACAGGGGGCTCCAATCAGCCCCAGCATTTT
.	TRBV5-4	.	TRBJ2-3	CASSLEARGTSTDTQYF	TGTGCCAGCAGCTTGGAAGCTCGTGGGACTAGCACAGATACGCAGTATTTT
.	TRBV13	.	TRBJ2-2	CASSSRDSTPRELFF	TGTGCCAGCAGCTCCCGGGACTCAACCCCGCGGGAGCTGTTTTTT
.	TRBV27	.	TRBJ1-6	CASSFRLNSPLHF	TGTGCCAGCAGTTTCCGGTTAAATTCACCCCTCCACTTT
many	TRBV28	TRBD2	TRBJ2-5	CASTRQREGSQETQYF	TGTGCCAGCACTCGCCAGCGGGAGGGAAGCCAAGAGACCCAGTACTTC
.	TRBV5-1	TRBD1	TRBJ2-5	CASSLVTGSQETQYF	TGCGCCAGCAGCTTGGTGACAGGGTCCCAAGAGACCCAGTACTTC
.	TRBV5-1	.	TRBJ1-1	CASSTRGNTEAFF	TGCGCCAGCAGCACCAGGGGGAACACTGAAGCTTTCTTT